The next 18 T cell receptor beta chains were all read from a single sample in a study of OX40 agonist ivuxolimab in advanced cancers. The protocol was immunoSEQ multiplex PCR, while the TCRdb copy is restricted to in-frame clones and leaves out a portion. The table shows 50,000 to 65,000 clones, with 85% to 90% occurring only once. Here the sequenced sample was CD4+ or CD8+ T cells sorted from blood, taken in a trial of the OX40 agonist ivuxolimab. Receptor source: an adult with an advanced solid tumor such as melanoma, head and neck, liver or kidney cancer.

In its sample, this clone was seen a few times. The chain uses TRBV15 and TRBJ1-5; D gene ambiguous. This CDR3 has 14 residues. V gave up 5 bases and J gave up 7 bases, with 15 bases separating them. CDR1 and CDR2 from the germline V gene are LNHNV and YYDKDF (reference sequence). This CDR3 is CATSQARLDQPQHF. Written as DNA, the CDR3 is TGTGCCACCAGCCAGGCCAGGCTAGACCAGCCCCAGCATTTT.

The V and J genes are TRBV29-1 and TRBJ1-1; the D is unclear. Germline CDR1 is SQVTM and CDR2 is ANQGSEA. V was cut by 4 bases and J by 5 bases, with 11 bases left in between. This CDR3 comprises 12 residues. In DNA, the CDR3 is TGCAGCGTTGCGACGGTAGGGACTGAAGCTTTCTTT. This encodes CSVATVGTEAFF. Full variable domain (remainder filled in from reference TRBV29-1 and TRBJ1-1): SAVISQKPSRDICQRGTSLTIQCQVDSQVTMMFWYRQQPGQSLTLIATANQGSEATYESGFVIDKFPISRPNLTFSTLTVSNMSPEDSSIYLCSVATVGTEAFFGQGTRLTVV.

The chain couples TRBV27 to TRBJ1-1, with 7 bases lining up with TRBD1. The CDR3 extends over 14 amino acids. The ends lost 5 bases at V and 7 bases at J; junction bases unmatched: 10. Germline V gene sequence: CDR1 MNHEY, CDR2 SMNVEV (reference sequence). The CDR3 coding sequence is TGTGCCAGCAGTCACTACTCGACAGGGCTTGAAGCTTTCTTT. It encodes CASSHYSTGLEAFF.

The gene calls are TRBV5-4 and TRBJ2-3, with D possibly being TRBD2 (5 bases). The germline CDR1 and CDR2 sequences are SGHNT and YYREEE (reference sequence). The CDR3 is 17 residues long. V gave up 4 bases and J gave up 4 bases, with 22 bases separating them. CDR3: CASSPHSLGSDADTQYF. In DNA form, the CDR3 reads TGTGCCAGCAGCCCCCACTCACTAGGGTCAGACGCAGATACGCAGTATTTT.

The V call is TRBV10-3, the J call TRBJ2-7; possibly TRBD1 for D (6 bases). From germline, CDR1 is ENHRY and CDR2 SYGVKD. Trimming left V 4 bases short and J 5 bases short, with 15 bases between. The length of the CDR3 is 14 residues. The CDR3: CAISGNQGIHEQYF. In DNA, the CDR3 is TGTGCCATCAGTGGAAACCAGGGGATTCACGAGCAGTACTTC.

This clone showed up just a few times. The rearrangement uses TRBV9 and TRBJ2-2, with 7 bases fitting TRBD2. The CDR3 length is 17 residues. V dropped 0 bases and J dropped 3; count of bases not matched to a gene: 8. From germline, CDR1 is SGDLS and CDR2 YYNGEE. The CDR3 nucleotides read TGTGCCAGCAGCGTAGAGGCGGGAGTTGGCTACACCGGGGAGCTGTTTTTT. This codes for CASSVEAGVGYTGELFF.

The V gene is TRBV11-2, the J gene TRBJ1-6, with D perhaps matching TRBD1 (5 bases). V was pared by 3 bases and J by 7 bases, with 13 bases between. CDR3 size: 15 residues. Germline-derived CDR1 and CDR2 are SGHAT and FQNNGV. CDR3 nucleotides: TGTGCCAGCAGCTTTGTATTTCAGGGAAATTCACCCCTCCACTTT. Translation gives CASSFVFQGNSPLHF.

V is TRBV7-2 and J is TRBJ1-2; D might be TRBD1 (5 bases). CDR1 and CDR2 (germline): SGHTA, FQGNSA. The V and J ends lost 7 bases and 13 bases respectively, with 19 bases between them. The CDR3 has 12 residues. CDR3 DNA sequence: TGTGCCAGCAAAAGGGGCCAGGAGATCGGCACCTTC. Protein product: CASKRGQEIGTF.

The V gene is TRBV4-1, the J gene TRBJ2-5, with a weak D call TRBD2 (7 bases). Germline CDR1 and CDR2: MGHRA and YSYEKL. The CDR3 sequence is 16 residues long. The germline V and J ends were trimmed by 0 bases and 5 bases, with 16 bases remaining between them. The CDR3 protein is CASSQDGSGGGETQYF. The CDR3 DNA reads TGCGCCAGCAGCCAAGATGGCTCGGGGGGCGGGGAGACCCAGTACTTC.

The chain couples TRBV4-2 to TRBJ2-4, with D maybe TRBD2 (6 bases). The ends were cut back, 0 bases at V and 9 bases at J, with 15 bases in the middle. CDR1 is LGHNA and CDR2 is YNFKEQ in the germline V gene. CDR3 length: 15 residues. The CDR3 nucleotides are TGTGCCAGCAGCCAAGATCGGGGGAGTTGGGCCATTCAGTACTTC. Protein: CASSQDRGSWAIQYF.

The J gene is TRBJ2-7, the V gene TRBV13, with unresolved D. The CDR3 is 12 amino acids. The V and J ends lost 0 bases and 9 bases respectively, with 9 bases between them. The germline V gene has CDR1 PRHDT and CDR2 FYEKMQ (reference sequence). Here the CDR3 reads CASSLGSRWQYF. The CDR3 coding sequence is TGTGCCAGCAGCTTAGGCAGTCGCTGGCAGTACTTC. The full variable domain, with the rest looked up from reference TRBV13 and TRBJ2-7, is AAGVIQSPRHLIKEKRETATLKCYPIPRHDTVYWYQQGPGQDPQFLISFYEKMQSDKGSIPDRFSAQQFSDYHSELNMSSLELGDSALYFCASSLGSRWQYFGPGTRLTVT.

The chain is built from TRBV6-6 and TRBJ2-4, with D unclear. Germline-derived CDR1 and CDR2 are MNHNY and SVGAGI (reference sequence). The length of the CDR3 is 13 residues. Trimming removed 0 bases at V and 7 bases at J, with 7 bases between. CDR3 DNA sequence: TGTGCCAGCAGTTACTCGAGGACCAACATTCAGTACTTC. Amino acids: CASSYSRTNIQYF.

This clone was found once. The CDR3, as DNA: TGTGCCATCAGTGAGCCGTCGGACCCTCAGGAAAGTGGCTACACCTTC. It specifies CAISEPSDPQESGYTF. This chain links TRBV10-3 with TRBJ1-2; D gene unclear. In germline, CDR1 is ENHRY, CDR2 SYGVKD. This CDR3 is built from 16 residues. V was pared by 2 bases and J by 7 bases, with 20 bases between.

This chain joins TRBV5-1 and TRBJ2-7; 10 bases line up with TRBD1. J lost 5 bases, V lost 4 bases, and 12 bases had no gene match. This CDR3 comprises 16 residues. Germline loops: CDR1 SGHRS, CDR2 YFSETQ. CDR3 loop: CASSRQGAGVDDEQYF. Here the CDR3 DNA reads TGCGCCAGCAGCCGACAGGGGGCTGGGGTTGATGACGAGCAGTACTTC.

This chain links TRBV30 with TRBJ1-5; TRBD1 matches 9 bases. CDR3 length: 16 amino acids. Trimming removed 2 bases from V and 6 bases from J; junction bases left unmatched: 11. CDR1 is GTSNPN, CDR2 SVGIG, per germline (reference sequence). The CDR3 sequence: CAWSNGFTGGGQPQHF. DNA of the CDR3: TGTGCCTGGAGTAACGGATTCACAGGGGGCGGTCAGCCCCAGCATTTT.

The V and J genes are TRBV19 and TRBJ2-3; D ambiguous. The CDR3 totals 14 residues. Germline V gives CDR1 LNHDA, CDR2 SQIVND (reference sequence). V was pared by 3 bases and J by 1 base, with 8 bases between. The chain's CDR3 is CASSISPGTDTQYF. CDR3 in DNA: TGTGCCAGTAGTATTTCTCCTGGCACAGATACGCAGTATTTT. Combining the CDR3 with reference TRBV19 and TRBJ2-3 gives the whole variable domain DGGITQSPKYLFRKEGQNVTLSCEQNLNHDAMYWYRQDPGQGLRLIYYSQIVNDFQKGDIAEGYSVSREKKESFPLTVTSAQKNPTAFYLCASSISPGTDTQYFGPGTRLTVL.

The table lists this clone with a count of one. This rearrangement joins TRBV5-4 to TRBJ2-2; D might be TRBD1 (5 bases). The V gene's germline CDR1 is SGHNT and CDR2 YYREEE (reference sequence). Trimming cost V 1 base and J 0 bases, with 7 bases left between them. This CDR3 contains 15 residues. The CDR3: CASSLKTANTGELFF. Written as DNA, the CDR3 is TGTGCCAGCAGCTTGAAGACAGCGAACACCGGGGAGCTGTTTTTT.

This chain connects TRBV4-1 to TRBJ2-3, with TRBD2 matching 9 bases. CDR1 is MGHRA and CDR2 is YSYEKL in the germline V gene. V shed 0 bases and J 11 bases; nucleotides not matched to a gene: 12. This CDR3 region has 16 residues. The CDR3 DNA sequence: TGCGCCAGCAGCCAAGAAGGAAATAGCGGGAGTCGGAGGCAGTATTTT. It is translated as CASSQEGNSGSRRQYF.